This record covers a single T cell receptor (beta chain). The sample is drawn from a study of OX40 agonist ivuxolimab in advanced cancers. The repertoire was sequenced with immunoSEQ multiplex PCR; TCRdb's copy has only in-frame clones and lacks some. Here the sample spans 25,000 to 30,000 clones, roughly four fifths being singletons. V lost 5 bases, J lost 0 bases, and 17 bases lay in between. The CDR3 is 16 residues long. CDR1 and CDR2 (germline): MNHEY, SMNVEV (reference sequence). Here the sequenced sample was CD4+ or CD8+ T cells sorted from blood, taken in a trial of the OX40 agonist ivuxolimab. The chain combines TRBV27 with TRBJ2-7; D is uncertain. The TCR originated in an adult with an advanced solid tumor such as melanoma, head and neck, liver or kidney cancer. CDR3 amino acids: CASSIFGRADSYEQYF. For the CDR3, the DNA is TGTGCCAGCAGTATTTTTGGCCGGGCGGACTCCTACGAGCAGTACTTC.